The entry that follows covers one T cell receptor (beta chain) sequence. Its ends do not fully match the called genes, so a read error is possible. This sample stems from a study of blood T cell repertoires in COVID-19. Study overall: Samples representing acute and convalescent COVID-19 were sourced from the United States, Italy and Spain. From T cells, B-cell-depleted T cells, or PBMCs came the material, which was cDNA or gDNA.

In the original workflow: By means of reference gene primer amplification, nucleated cell counts were estimated. TCRdb's copy holds only in-frame clones and misses some; the assay was immunoSEQ multiplex PCR. Clonal size and the V and J genes are those of that table, whereas D and trimming came from the DNA. This repertoire shows approximately 54,000 clones, 86% found once; its top ten account for over 12%. The source of this sequence is a human donor in a cohort sampled during active COVID-19. Sequenced: peripheral blood.

CDR3 coding DNA: TGTGCCAGCAGCCTAGCGGCAGGGGAGGGTGAAGGCTACACCTTC. Translated: CASSLAAGEGEGYTF. The V gene is TRBV7-2, the J gene TRBJ1-2; perhaps TRBD1 as D (6 bases). In germline, CDR1 is SGHTA, CDR2 FQGNSA. CDR3 length equals 15 residues.